This TCR beta chain derives from a study of long-term antiretroviral therapy in people with HIV. At the level of the study: The earliest samples came from an era when ART typically awaited falling CD4 counts. Study-wide points: Older ART regimens may have been in use when blood was drawn between about 2004 and 2018. Clones that expanded before ART (that is, prior to treatment) dominated the repertoire at all time points.

Survey-level resolution applied to immunoSEQ assay v3.0. Data came from immunoSEQ multiplex PCR; TCRdb stores just in-frame clones and leaves some out. The sample shows about 28,000 clones, around 80% of them seen only once. With respect to this clone: Its cognate antigen is unknown.

No donor had fewer than one pre-ART PBMC sample or fewer than two post-ART PBMC samples. This clonotype was sampled from a man aged 30 to 39 with HIV. Source: unsorted PBMCs, taken 2.7 to 2.9 years after starting antiretroviral therapy.

The CDR3 nucleotides read TGTGCCTGGAGCGGTGGGGTCGGGAGGAACACTGAAGCTTTCTTT. It is translated as CAWSGGVGRNTEAFF. The chain couples TRBV30 to TRBJ1-1; D gene uncertain. The V end was cut by 3 bases, the J end by 1 base, with 15 bases between. CDR3 length equals 15 residues. Germline V lookup: CDR1 GTSNPN, CDR2 SVGIG (reference sequence).